This T cell receptor (beta chain) was found in a study of siplizumab effects on memory and regulatory T cells. Study-wide points: The alloresponse seemed to draw substantially on naive T cells, which appeared more diverse than memory cells.

Note on this clone: What it binds is unknown.

Libraries were prepared by immunoSEQ multiplex PCR; TCRdb keeps only in-frame clonotypes and omits some of them. This repertoire shows 90,000 to 95,000 clones, approximately 93% found once; its top ten account for 6.5% to 8%. The sequence came from a human donor in good health. Material for sequencing was CD8+ T cells sorted from blood.

CDR3 coding DNA: TGTGCCATCAGTGACCCCGACATCAGCTACGAGCAGTACTTC. It is translated as CAISDPDISYEQYF. The genes are TRBV10-3 and TRBJ2-7; D ambiguous. The CDR3 is 14 residues long. The V gene's germline CDR1 is ENHRY and CDR2 SYGVKD. V was shortened by 3 bases and J by 3 bases, with 12 bases between the two germline ends.